The clone carrying this TCR beta chain was recorded once. Its target is not known. This sample is part of a study of T cells in Graves' hyperthyroidism and ophthalmopathy. Findings and caveats of the study: The model's output predicted ophthalmopathy at a median of 6.5 months prior to onset.

Exclusion criteria comprised uncontrolled infection, other autoimmune disease, pregnancy or lactation. Orbital computed tomography, thyroid ultrasound, serum thyroxine and TRAb, and clinical symptoms together informed the diagnoses. RNA transcripts served as the template for amplifying TCR beta CDR3 regions. Primed by the HTBI set, a first-round RT-PCR was run on the TCR CDR3. TCRdb fed the multiplex PCR reads into MiXCR, producing one record per CDR3 protein. Of 300,000 to 450,000 distinct CDR3 sequences listed, less than 20% are singletons. CDR3 length equals 14 residues. V lost 1 base, J lost 10 bases, and 16 bases lay in between.

The receptor's source is a woman aged 40 to 50 with Graves' ophthalmopathy. Sequenced input: blood. V is TRBV12-3 or TRBV12-4 and J is TRBJ1-2; D might be TRBD1 (6 bases). CDR3 sequence: CASSLGGGSDYYTF. The CDR3 DNA reads as TGTGCCAGCAGTTTAGGGGGGGGCTCCGATTACTACACCTTC.